This T cell receptor (beta chain) was recovered during a study of blood T cell repertoires in COVID-19. The assay was immunoSEQ multiplex PCR, and TCRdb's table has in-frame clones only and misses some. The sample yields some 270,000 clones, over 80% seen once. CDR3 size: 17 residues. V was clipped by 5 bases and J by 6 bases, with 23 bases between them. Germline V gives CDR1 SGHTA, CDR2 FQGNSA. Sequenced sample: peripheral blood. The TCR sequence derives from a woman between 40 and 55 years old who had recovered from COVID-19. The chain couples TRBV7-2 to TRBJ1-5; D is perhaps TRBD1 (5 bases). The CDR3 region has the DNA TGTGCCAGCAGCCCCGAAGGATCCCAGGGATGGGGTCAGCCCCAGCATTTT. Translation: CASSPEGSQGWGQPQHF.